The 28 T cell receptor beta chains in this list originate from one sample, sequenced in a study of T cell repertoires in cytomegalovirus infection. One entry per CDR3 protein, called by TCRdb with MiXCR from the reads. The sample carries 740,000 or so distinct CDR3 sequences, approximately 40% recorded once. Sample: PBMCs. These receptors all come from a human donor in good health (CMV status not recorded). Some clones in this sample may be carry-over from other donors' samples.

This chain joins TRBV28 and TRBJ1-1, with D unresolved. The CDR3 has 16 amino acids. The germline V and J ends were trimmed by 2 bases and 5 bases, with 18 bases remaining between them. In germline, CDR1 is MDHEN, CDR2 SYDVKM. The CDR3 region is CASSLKGKGRETEAFF. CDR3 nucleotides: TGTGCCAGCAGTTTAAAGGGTAAGGGTCGAGAAACTGAAGCTTTCTTT. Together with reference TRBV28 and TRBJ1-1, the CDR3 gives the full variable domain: DVKVTQSSRYLVKRTGEKVFLECVQDMDHENMFWYRQDPGLGLRLIYFSYDVKMKEKGDIPEGYSVSREKKERFSLILESASTNQTSMYLCASSLKGKGRETEAFFGQGTRLTVV.

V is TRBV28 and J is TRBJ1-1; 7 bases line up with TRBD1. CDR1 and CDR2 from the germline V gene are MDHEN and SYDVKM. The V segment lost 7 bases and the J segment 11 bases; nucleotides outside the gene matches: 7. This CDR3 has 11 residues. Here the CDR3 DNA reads TGTGCCAGCAAAGACAGGGTGCGGGCTTTCTTT. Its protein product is CASKDRVRAFF.

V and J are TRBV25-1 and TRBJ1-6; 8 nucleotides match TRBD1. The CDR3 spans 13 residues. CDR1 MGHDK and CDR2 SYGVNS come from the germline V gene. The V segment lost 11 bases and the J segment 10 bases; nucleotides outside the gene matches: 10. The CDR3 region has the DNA TGTGCCGGACAGGGTGCCCTTCGGTCACCCCTCCACTTT. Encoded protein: CAGQGALRSPLHF.

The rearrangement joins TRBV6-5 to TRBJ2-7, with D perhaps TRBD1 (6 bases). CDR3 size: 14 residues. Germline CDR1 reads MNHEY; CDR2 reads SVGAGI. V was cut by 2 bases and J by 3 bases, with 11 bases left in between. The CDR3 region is CASSYGGENYEQYF. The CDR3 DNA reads TGTGCCAGCAGTTACGGGGGCGAAAACTACGAGCAGTACTTC.

The CDR3 is CASSHPSGTGGSWRETQYF. CDR3 nucleotide sequence: TGTGCCAGCAGTCACCCCTCCGGGACAGGGGGGAGTTGGAGAGAGACCCAGTACTTC. The chain couples TRBV28 to TRBJ2-5; 11 bases fit TRBD1. The CDR3 has 19 amino acids. Germline CDR1 reads MDHEN; CDR2 reads SYDVKM. With 5 bases clipped from V and 4 bases from J, the junction kept 18 bases outside the gene matches.

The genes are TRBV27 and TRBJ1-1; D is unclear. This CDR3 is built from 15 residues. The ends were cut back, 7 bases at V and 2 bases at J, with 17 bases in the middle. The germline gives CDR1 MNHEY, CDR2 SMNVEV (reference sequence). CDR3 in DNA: TGTGCCAGCACTGCCTCACTCCTAGTCAACACTGAAGCTTTCTTT. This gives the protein CASTASLLVNTEAFF.

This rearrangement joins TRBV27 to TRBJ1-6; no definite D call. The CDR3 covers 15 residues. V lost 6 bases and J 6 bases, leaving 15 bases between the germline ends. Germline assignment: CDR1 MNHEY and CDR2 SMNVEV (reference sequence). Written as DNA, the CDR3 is TGTGCCAGCAGCCAAGCGTGGGGATCTAATTCACCCCTCCACTTT. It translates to CASSQAWGSNSPLHF.

CDR3 sequence (DNA): TGTGCCAGCTCACCGCGACAGGGGGCTATCGGCAATCAGCCCCAGCATTTT. This encodes CASSPRQGAIGNQPQHF. The chain combines TRBV18 with TRBJ1-5; 10 bases agree with TRBD1. This CDR3 is built from 17 residues. Germline lookup yields CDR1 KGHSH and CDR2 LQKENI. After removal of 3 bases from V and 2 bases from J, the junction contained 7 bases not matched to a gene. Supplemented by reference TRBV18 and TRBJ1-5, the full variable domain reads NAGVMQNPRHLVRRRGQEARLRCSPMKGHSHVYWYRQLPEEGLKFMVYLQKENIIDESGMPKERFSAEFPKEGPSILRIQQVVRGDSAAYFCASSPRQGAIGNQPQHFGDGTRLSIL.

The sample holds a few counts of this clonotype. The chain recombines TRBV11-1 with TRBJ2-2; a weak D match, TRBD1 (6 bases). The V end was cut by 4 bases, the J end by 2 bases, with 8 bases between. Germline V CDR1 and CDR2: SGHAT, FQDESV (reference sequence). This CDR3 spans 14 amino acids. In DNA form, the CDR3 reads TGTGCCAGCAGCTCCAGGGGAAACACCGGGGAGCTGTTTTTT. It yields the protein CASSSRGNTGELFF.

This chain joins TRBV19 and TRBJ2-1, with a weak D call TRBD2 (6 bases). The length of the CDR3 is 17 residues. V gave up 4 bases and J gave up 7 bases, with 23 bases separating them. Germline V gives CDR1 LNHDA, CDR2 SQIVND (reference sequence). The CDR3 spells CASSSVGSPDPWNEQFF. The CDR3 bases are TGTGCCAGTAGTAGCGTCGGGAGCCCAGACCCGTGGAATGAGCAGTTCTTC.

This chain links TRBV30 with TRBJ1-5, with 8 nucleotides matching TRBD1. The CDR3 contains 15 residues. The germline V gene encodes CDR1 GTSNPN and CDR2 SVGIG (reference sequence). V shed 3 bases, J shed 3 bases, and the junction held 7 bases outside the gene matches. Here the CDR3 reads CAWSGGTGYNQPQHF. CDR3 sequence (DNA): TGTGCCTGGAGCGGCGGGACAGGCTACAATCAGCCCCAGCATTTT.

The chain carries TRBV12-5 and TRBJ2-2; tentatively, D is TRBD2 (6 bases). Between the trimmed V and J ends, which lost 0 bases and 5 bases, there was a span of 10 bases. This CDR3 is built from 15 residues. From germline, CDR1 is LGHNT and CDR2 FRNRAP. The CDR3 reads CASGLVGAGTGELFF. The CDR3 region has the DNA TGTGCTAGTGGTTTGGTGGGTGCGGGGACCGGGGAGCTGTTTTTT.

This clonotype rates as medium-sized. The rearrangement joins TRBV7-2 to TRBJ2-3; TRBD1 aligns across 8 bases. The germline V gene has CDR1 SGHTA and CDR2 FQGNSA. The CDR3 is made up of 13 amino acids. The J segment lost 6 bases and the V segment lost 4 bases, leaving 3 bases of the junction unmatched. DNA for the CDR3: TGTGCCAGCAGCTCCCGGGACAGGGATACGCAGTATTTT. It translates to CASSSRDRDTQYF.

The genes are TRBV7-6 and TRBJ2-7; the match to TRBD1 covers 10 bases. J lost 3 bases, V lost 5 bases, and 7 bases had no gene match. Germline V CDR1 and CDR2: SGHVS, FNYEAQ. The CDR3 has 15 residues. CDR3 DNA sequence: TGTGCCAGCAGCAAGGGACAGGGGCCCTTCTACGAGCAGTACTTC. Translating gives CASSKGQGPFYEQYF.

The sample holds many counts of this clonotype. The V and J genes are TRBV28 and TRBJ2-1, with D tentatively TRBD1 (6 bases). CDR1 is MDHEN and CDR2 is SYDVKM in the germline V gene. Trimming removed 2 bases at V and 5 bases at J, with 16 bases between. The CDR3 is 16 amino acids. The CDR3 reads CASSLTTEGQHNEQFF. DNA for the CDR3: TGTGCCAGCAGTTTAACTACCGAGGGACAACACAATGAGCAGTTCTTC.

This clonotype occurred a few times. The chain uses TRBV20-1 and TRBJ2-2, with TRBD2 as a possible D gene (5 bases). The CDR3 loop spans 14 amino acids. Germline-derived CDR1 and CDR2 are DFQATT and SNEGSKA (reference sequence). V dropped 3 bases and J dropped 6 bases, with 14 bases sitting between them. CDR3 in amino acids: CSARARLLAGELFF. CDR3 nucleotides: TGCAGTGCTAGGGCCCGGCTACTAGCCGGGGAGCTGTTTTTT.

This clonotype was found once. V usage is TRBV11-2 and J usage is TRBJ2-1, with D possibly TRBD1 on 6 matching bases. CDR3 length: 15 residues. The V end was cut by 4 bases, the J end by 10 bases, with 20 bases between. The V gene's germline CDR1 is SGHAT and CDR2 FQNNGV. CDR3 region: CASSSTVLGGEEQFF. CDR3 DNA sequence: TGTGCCAGCAGCTCCACAGTCCTAGGGGGTGAAGAGCAGTTCTTC.

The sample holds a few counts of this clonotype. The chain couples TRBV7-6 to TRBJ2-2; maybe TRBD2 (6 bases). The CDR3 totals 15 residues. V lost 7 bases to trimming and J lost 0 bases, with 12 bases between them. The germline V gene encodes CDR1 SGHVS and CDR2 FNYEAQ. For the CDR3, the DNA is TGTGCCAGCACAGGAGAGCGGGCGAACACCGGGGAGCTGTTTTTT. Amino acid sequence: CASTGERANTGELFF.

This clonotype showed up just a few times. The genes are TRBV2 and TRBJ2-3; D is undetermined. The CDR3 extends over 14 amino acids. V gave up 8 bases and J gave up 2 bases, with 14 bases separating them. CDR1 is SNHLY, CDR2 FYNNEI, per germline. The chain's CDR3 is CASWNSRFTDTQYF. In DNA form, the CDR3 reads TGTGCCAGCTGGAACAGCAGATTCACAGATACGCAGTATTTT.

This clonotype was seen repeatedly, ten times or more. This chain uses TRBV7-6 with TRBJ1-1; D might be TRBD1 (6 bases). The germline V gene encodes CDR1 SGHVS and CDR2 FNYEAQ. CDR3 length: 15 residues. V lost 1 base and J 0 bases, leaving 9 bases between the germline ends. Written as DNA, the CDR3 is TGTGCCAGCAGCTTAGGACAGGAGTTGAACACTGAAGCTTTCTTT. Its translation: CASSLGQELNTEAFF.

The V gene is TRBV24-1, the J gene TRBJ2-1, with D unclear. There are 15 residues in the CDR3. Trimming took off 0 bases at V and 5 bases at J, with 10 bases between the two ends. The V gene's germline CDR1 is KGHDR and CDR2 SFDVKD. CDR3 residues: CATSDLSLADNEQFF. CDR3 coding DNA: TGTGCCACCAGTGATTTGTCGCTCGCCGACAATGAGCAGTTCTTC.

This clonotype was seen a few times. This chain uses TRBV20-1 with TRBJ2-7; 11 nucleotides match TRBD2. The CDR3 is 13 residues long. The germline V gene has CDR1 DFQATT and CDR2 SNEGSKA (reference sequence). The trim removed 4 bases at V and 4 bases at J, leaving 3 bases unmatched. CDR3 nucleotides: TGCAGTGCTAAACTAGCGGGGGTATACGAGCAGTACTTC. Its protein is CSAKLAGVYEQYF.

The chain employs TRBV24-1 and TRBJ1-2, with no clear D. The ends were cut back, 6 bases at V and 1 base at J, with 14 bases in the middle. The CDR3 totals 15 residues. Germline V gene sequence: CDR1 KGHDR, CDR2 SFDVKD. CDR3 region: CATSSGQPFNYGYTF. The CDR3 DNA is TGTGCCACCAGTTCGGGTCAGCCCTTTAACTATGGCTACACCTTC.

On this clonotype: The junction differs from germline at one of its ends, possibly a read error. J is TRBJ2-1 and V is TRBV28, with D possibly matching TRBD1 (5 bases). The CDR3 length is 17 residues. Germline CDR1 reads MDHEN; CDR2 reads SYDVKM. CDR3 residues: CARSFIDSLSSYNEQFF. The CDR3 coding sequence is TGTGCCAGAAGTTTTATAGACAGTTTGAGCTCCTACAATGAGCAGTTCTTC.

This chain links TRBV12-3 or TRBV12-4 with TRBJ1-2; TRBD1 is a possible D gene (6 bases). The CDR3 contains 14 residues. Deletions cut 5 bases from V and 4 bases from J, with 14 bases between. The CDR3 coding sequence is TGTGCCAGCAGTGGACAGAGTCTTGGCTATGGCTACACCTTC. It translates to CASSGQSLGYGYTF.

The CDR3 DNA reads as TGTGCCAGCAGTTTTACCCCCCGTCCCGAGCAGTACTTC. Translating gives CASSFTPRPEQYF. The chain links TRBV28 to TRBJ2-7; D is undetermined. The CDR3 contains 13 residues. CDR1 is MDHEN and CDR2 is SYDVKM in the germline V gene. V lost 3 bases and J 6 bases, leaving 12 bases between the germline ends.

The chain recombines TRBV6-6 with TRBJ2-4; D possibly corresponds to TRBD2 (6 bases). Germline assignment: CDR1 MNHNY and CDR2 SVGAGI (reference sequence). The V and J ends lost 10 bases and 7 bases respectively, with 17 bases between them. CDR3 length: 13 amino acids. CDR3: CANIKEGPNIQYF. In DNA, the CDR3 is TGTGCCAACATAAAGGAGGGGCCCAACATTCAGTACTTC.

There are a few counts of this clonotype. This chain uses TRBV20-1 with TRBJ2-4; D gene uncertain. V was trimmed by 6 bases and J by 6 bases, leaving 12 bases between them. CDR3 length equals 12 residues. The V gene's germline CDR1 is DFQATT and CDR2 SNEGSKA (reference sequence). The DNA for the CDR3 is TGCAGTGCGGTAGTTTTTACAAACATTCAGTACTTC. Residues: CSAVVFTNIQYF.